Below, one T cell receptor (beta chain) is given with its context. Its antigen is not known. This entry comes from a study of CD8+ T cells in alopecia areata. Overall study findings and caveats: Sequence data from scalp samples additionally include resident alphabeta T cells of normal skin. Sharing of TCR sequences between patients (possibly for HLA-related reasons) was less clear than in mice. More clonal than normal scalp was lesional scalp, particularly alopecia totalis/universalis.

Both CD4+ and CD8+ T cells were separated by sorting PBMCs. Germline CDR1 reads GTSNPN; CDR2 reads SVGIG (reference sequence). The CDR3 is 14 residues long. J lost 5 bases, V lost 4 bases, and 10 bases had no gene match. Following extraction, RNA underwent reverse transcription to cDNA, which served as the sequencing template. Method: immunoSEQ multiplex PCR; TCRdb's copy keeps in-frame clones and lacks some. This repertoire shows 110,000 or so clones, less than 80% found once; its top ten account for about 3%. The clonotype originates from a human donor in good health. The rearrangement uses TRBV30 and TRBJ2-7; 8 nucleotides line up with TRBD2. Sequenced material: CD4+ T cells sorted from blood. DNA for the CDR3: TGTGCCTGGAAGGGGAGCGGGGGTTCACACGAGCAGTACTTC. This sequence encodes CAWKGSGGSHEQYF.